Detailed here is one T cell receptor beta chain. The data were obtained in a study of blood T cell repertoires in COVID-19. Background on the study: Samples representing acute and convalescent COVID-19 were sourced from the United States, Italy and Spain. Sources were T cells, B-cell-depleted T cells, or PBMCs; the material itself was cDNA or gDNA.

Methods used by the authors: The assay estimated nucleated cells by amplifying reference gene primers. The protocol was immunoSEQ multiplex PCR, while the TCRdb copy is restricted to in-frame clones and leaves out a portion. The V and J calls and the clone size are those of that table, but D and trimming were determined from the DNA. The table shows approximately 40,000 clones, with around 90% occurring only once. From germline, CDR1 is ENHRY and CDR2 SYGVKD. V was shortened by 6 bases and J by 3 bases, with 17 bases between the two germline ends. CDR3 length: 15 residues. The gene calls are TRBV10-3 and TRBJ1-2, with D possibly TRBD1 on 6 matching bases. The material sequenced was peripheral blood. The sequence derives from a woman older than 75 with acute or convalescent COVID-19. The CDR3 DNA is TGTGCCATCAGGGAAGGGAGGGGGTTGGACTATGGCTACACCTTC. Its translation: CAIREGRGLDYGYTF.